Listed below are T cell receptor beta chains from one sample, sequenced in a study of T cells after yellow fever vaccination. From the 5' RACE reads, TCRdb called clonotypes with MiXCR, one entry per CDR3 protein. This sample has hundreds of thousands of distinct CDR3 sequences, with around 20% found just once. The specimen was PBMCs, collected before the yellow fever booster vaccination. The receptors derive from a man between 18 and 29 years old who received the YFV17D yellow fever vaccine. CDR3s include the opening cysteine and the closing phenylalanine or tryptophan. Fields, in order: J gene, clone size, V gene, D gene, CDR3 protein, CDR3 DNA. D genes are given only for firm matches. Clone size is not always given. Where it is, it says once, few, many or a class for expanded clones.

j_gene: TRBJ2-1
abundance: few
v_gene: TRBV6-5
d_gene: NA
CDR3aa: CASSYRSDNEQFF
CDR3nt: TGTGCCAGCAGTTACCGTTCCGATAATGAGCAGTTCTTC

j_gene: TRBJ2-7
abundance: few
v_gene: TRBV7-9
d_gene: NA
CDR3aa: CASSPGRSSGQYF
CDR3nt: TGTGCCAGCAGCCCGGGGCGAAGTTCCGGGCAGTACTTC

j_gene: TRBJ2-3
abundance: NA
v_gene: TRBV7-2
d_gene: TRBD2
CDR3aa: CASSLTSGAWADTQYF
CDR3nt: TGTGCCAGCAGCTTGACTAGCGGGGCGTGGGCAGATACGCAGTATTTT

j_gene: TRBJ2-1
abundance: few
v_gene: TRBV19
d_gene: TRBD2
CDR3aa: CASSTSGGAINEQFF
CDR3nt: TGTGCCAGTAGTACCAGCGGGGGGGCCATCAATGAGCAGTTCTTC

j_gene: TRBJ1-2
abundance: NA
v_gene: TRBV20-1
d_gene: TRBD1
CDR3aa: CSAPFDRAGYTF
CDR3nt: TGCAGTGCTCCCTTCGACAGGGCTGGCTACACCTTC

j_gene: TRBJ1-1
abundance: few
v_gene: TRBV6-5
d_gene: NA
CDR3aa: CASSSLPGGSTEAFF
CDR3nt: TGTGCCAGCAGTTCCCTGCCGGGGGGTTCCACTGAAGCTTTCTTT

j_gene: TRBJ1-2
abundance: NA
v_gene: TRBV5-5
d_gene: TRBD1
CDR3aa: CASSLHPRDSYYGYTF
CDR3nt: TGTGCCAGCAGCTTGCATCCGCGGGACAGCTACTATGGCTACACCTTC

j_gene: TRBJ2-2
abundance: few
v_gene: TRBV24-1
d_gene: NA
CDR3aa: CASSPANTGELFF
CDR3nt: TGTGCCTCCTCGCCAGCGAACACCGGGGAGCTGTTTTTT

j_gene: TRBJ2-7
abundance: NA
v_gene: TRBV30
d_gene: TRBD1
CDR3aa: CAWSVQGLWEQYF
CDR3nt: TGTGCCTGGAGTGTACAGGGGTTATGGGAGCAGTACTTC

j_gene: TRBJ2-3
abundance: few
v_gene: TRBV24-1
d_gene: NA
CDR3aa: CATTTGREADTQYF
CDR3nt: TGTGCCACCACCACCGGCAGGGAGGCAGATACGCAGTATTTT

j_gene: TRBJ2-4
abundance: few
v_gene: TRBV6-2/TRBV6-3
d_gene: NA
CDR3aa: CASSYSTREGEHIQYF
CDR3nt: TGTGCCAGCAGTTACTCAACCAGGGAGGGGGAGCACATTCAGTACTTC

j_gene: TRBJ1-6
abundance: few
v_gene: TRBV18
d_gene: TRBD1
CDR3aa: CASRDRVLDDSPLHF
CDR3nt: TGTGCCAGCCGAGACAGGGTCCTCGATGATTCACCCCTCCACTTT

j_gene: TRBJ2-1
abundance: NA
v_gene: TRBV6-6
d_gene: NA
CDR3aa: CASSYSFGSASNEQFF
CDR3nt: TGTGCCAGCAGTTACTCGTTCGGTTCAGCCAGTAATGAGCAGTTCTTC

j_gene: TRBJ2-7
abundance: few
v_gene: TRBV5-5
d_gene: TRBD1
CDR3aa: CASSLEGQEISEQYF
CDR3nt: TGTGCCAGCAGCTTGGAGGGACAGGAGATTAGCGAGCAGTACTTC

j_gene: TRBJ2-7
abundance: few
v_gene: TRBV12-3/TRBV12-4
d_gene: TRBD1
CDR3aa: CASSLARGQGSYEQYF
CDR3nt: TGTGCCAGCAGTTTAGCGCGGGGACAGGGATCCTACGAGCAGTACTTC

j_gene: TRBJ1-5
abundance: NA
v_gene: TRBV6-5
d_gene: NA
CDR3aa: CASSYSAGYNQPQHF
CDR3nt: TGTGCCAGCAGTTACTCGGCAGGGTACAATCAGCCCCAGCATTTT

j_gene: TRBJ2-3
abundance: NA
v_gene: TRBV28
d_gene: NA
CDR3aa: CASQGVVPDTQYF
CDR3nt: TGTGCCAGCCAAGGGGTAGTCCCAGATACGCAGTATTTT

j_gene: TRBJ2-5
abundance: few
v_gene: TRBV29-1
d_gene: TRBD2
CDR3aa: CSVVPRAGLAATQYF
CDR3nt: TGCAGCGTTGTCCCAAGGGCGGGACTAGCTGCGACCCAGTACTTC

j_gene: TRBJ1-6
abundance: NA
v_gene: TRBV12-3/TRBV12-4
d_gene: NA
CDR3aa: CASSPRRGVIEDSPLHF
CDR3nt: TGTGCCAGCAGTCCACGACGGGGAGTTATTGAAGACTCACCCCTCCACTTT

j_gene: TRBJ2-7
abundance: few
v_gene: TRBV4-3
d_gene: NA
CDR3aa: CASSQDWISSYEQYF
CDR3nt: TGCGCCAGCAGCCAAGACTGGATCTCCTCCTACGAGCAGTACTTC

j_gene: TRBJ2-7
abundance: many
v_gene: TRBV27
d_gene: NA
CDR3aa: CASSNNYEQYF
CDR3nt: TGTGCCAGCAGTAACAACTACGAGCAGTACTTC

j_gene: TRBJ2-5
abundance: NA
v_gene: TRBV6-1
d_gene: NA
CDR3aa: CASSEQTVGRVEGETQYF
CDR3nt: TGTGCCAGCAGTGAACAAACCGTCGGCAGGGTGGAGGGAGAGACCCAGTACTTC

j_gene: TRBJ2-7
abundance: NA
v_gene: TRBV3-1
d_gene: NA
CDR3aa: CASSIKGLSSYEQYF
CDR3nt: TGTGCCAGCAGCATCAAGGGTTTGAGCTCCTACGAGCAGTACTTC

j_gene: TRBJ2-2
abundance: NA
v_gene: TRBV7-1
d_gene: TRBD1
CDR3aa: CASTISSGRGLTGELFF
CDR3nt: TGTGCCAGCACTATTAGCTCTGGCAGGGGGCTCACCGGGGAGCTGTTTTTT

j_gene: TRBJ1-2
abundance: NA
v_gene: TRBV5-1
d_gene: NA
CDR3aa: CASSLAEGPGGYTF
CDR3nt: TGCGCCAGCAGCTTGGCCGAGGGTCCGGGGGGCTACACCTTC

j_gene: TRBJ1-2
abundance: few
v_gene: TRBV27
d_gene: NA
CDR3aa: CASSSGPGTANYGYTF
CDR3nt: TGTGCCAGCAGTTCGGGCCCAGGAACAGCTAACTATGGCTACACCTTC

j_gene: TRBJ1-6
abundance: few
v_gene: TRBV5-6
d_gene: TRBD1
CDR3aa: CASSWDRGGEWDSPLHF
CDR3nt: TGTGCCAGCAGCTGGGACAGGGGCGGGGAGTGGGATTCACCCCTCCACTTT

j_gene: TRBJ2-7
abundance: few
v_gene: TRBV27
d_gene: NA
CDR3aa: CASSVTGGGNEQYF
CDR3nt: TGTGCCAGCAGTGTTACAGGAGGGGGGAACGAGCAGTACTTC

j_gene: TRBJ2-5
abundance: NA
v_gene: TRBV4-2
d_gene: TRBD2
CDR3aa: CASSQGGGAKTQYF
CDR3nt: TGTGCCAGCAGCCAAGGCGGGGGGGCAAAGACCCAGTACTTC

j_gene: TRBJ2-5
abundance: NA
v_gene: TRBV10-3
d_gene: NA
CDR3aa: CAISESSETQYF
CDR3nt: TGTGCCATCAGTGAGTCGTCGGAGACCCAGTACTTC

j_gene: TRBJ1-2
abundance: few
v_gene: TRBV4-2
d_gene: TRBD1
CDR3aa: CASSQDRGGTANYGYTF
CDR3nt: TGTGCCAGCAGCCAAGATAGGGGGGGGACAGCTAACTATGGCTACACCTTC

j_gene: TRBJ2-2
abundance: NA
v_gene: TRBV5-1
d_gene: NA
CDR3aa: CASSLGLGVDTGELFF
CDR3nt: TGCGCCAGCAGCTTGGGCCTTGGGGTTGACACCGGGGAGCTGTTTTTT

j_gene: TRBJ2-6
abundance: few
v_gene: TRBV2
d_gene: NA
CDR3aa: CASSDEGQGANVLTF
CDR3nt: TGTGCCAGCAGTGATGAGGGCCAGGGGGCCAACGTCCTGACTTTC

j_gene: TRBJ2-5
abundance: NA
v_gene: TRBV20-1
d_gene: NA
CDR3aa: CSASWGAETQYF
CDR3nt: TGCAGTGCTAGTTGGGGGGCTGAGACCCAGTACTTC

j_gene: TRBJ2-3
abundance: NA
v_gene: TRBV7-2
d_gene: TRBD2
CDR3aa: CASSLGGGGHTDTQYF
CDR3nt: TGTGCCAGCAGCTTAGGAGGCGGGGGGCACACAGATACGCAGTATTTT

j_gene: TRBJ2-1
abundance: few
v_gene: TRBV29-1
d_gene: TRBD1
CDR3aa: CSVEDRGYGEQFF
CDR3nt: TGCAGCGTTGAGGACAGGGGCTACGGTGAGCAGTTCTTC

j_gene: TRBJ1-1
abundance: few
v_gene: TRBV29-1
d_gene: NA
CDR3aa: CSAWLNTEAFF
CDR3nt: TGCAGTGCATGGCTGAACACTGAAGCTTTCTTT

j_gene: TRBJ2-1
abundance: many
v_gene: TRBV7-9
d_gene: NA
CDR3aa: CASSFGGGEQFF
CDR3nt: TGTGCCAGCAGCTTCGGGGGAGGTGAGCAGTTCTTC

j_gene: TRBJ1-1
abundance: many
v_gene: TRBV5-1
d_gene: NA
CDR3aa: CASSQNPGITEAFF
CDR3nt: TGCGCCAGCAGCCAGAATCCGGGGATTACTGAAGCTTTCTTT

j_gene: TRBJ2-6
abundance: NA
v_gene: TRBV5-1
d_gene: TRBD1
CDR3aa: CASSLGGQYYSGANVLTF
CDR3nt: TGCGCCAGCAGCTTGGGGGGACAGTATTACTCTGGGGCCAACGTCCTGACTTTC

j_gene: TRBJ1-4
abundance: NA
v_gene: TRBV7-9
d_gene: NA
CDR3aa: CASSLGFGRDNEKLFF
CDR3nt: TGTGCCAGCAGCTTAGGATTTGGCAGGGATAATGAAAAACTGTTTTTT

j_gene: TRBJ1-1
abundance: few
v_gene: TRBV29-1
d_gene: NA
CDR3aa: CSVRPGQNEAFF
CDR3nt: TGCAGCGTTAGGCCCGGCCAAAATGAAGCTTTCTTT

j_gene: TRBJ1-2
abundance: NA
v_gene: TRBV3-1
d_gene: TRBD1
CDR3aa: CASSNRDRVLNGYTF
CDR3nt: TGTGCCAGCAGCAACCGGGACAGGGTCCTGAATGGCTACACCTTC